One and the same sample provided the 26 T cell receptor beta chains below, sequenced in a study of T-cell reconstitution after alpha-beta-depleted transplantation in children. TCRbeta library preparation incorporated unique molecular identifiers. TCRdb independently ran MiXCR on the PCR reads; one entry per CDR3 protein. The sample carries hundreds of thousands of distinct CDR3 sequences, around 10% recorded once. The sample here was PBMCs, taken before TCRalphabeta/CD19-depleted stem cell transplant. Every receptor here comes from a boy under two years old with acute myeloid leukemia, due to receive a stem cell transplant.

As concerns this clonotype: Being one base from a much bigger clone, this may be a read error. V usage is TRBV2 and J usage is TRBJ1-5; D gene uncertain. CDR3 length equals 14 residues. V dropped 3 bases and J dropped 3 bases, with 9 bases sitting between them. Per the germline V gene, CDR1 is SNHLY and CDR2 is FYNNEI. The CDR3 loop is CASSDRYINQPQHF. The CDR3 coding sequence is TGTGCCAGCAGTGACCGATATATCAATCAGCCCCAGCATTTT.

At least ten counts were recorded for this clonotype. The chain links TRBV7-2 to TRBJ2-1; D uncertain. V dropped 1 base and J dropped 4 bases, with 11 bases sitting between them. The CDR3 is 15 amino acids. CDR1 and CDR2 from the germline V gene are SGHTA and FQGNSA. CDR3 in DNA: TGTGCCAGCAGCTTAGGGAGTCAGATTTACAATGAGCAGTTCTTC. Translating gives CASSLGSQIYNEQFF.

This clonotype was detected only a few times. The chain couples TRBV7-9 to TRBJ2-7; possibly TRBD2 for D (6 bases). CDR3 length: 12 residues. The germline gives CDR1 SEHNR, CDR2 FQNEAQ (reference sequence). V lost 5 bases and J 6 bases, leaving 11 bases between the germline ends. The CDR3 sequence: CASSVLGGEQYF. In DNA, the CDR3 is TGTGCCAGCAGCGTTTTGGGAGGCGAGCAGTACTTC.

This clonotype has ten or more counts. V is TRBV7-8 and J is TRBJ2-7; D may be TRBD1 (6 bases). Trimming cost V 3 bases and J 2 bases, with 17 bases left between them. The CDR3 totals 16 residues. Germline V gene lookup returns CDR1 SGHVS and CDR2 FQNEAQ. CDR3 protein: CASSFGIGQIPYEQYF. The CDR3 DNA reads TGTGCCAGCAGCTTCGGGATTGGACAGATTCCCTACGAGCAGTACTTC.

There are a few counts of this clonotype. The genes are TRBV12-3 or TRBV12-4 and TRBJ2-7; TRBD1 matches at 9 bases. CDR3 length: 13 amino acids. The junction had 7 bases not matched to a gene; V was cut back by 6 bases and J by 7 bases. The DNA of the CDR3 is TGTGCCAGCAGCTACAGGGGGCTGGGAGAGCAGTACTTC. Translating gives CASSYRGLGEQYF.

In this sample, this clonotype turned up many times. The chain carries TRBV12-3 or TRBV12-4 and TRBJ1-5; unclear D gene. The CDR3 is 15 amino acids. The V end was cut by 5 bases, the J end by 2 bases, with 13 bases between. CDR3 DNA: TGTGCCAGCAGTCCGGACCCTGGGGGCAATCAGCCCCAGCATTTT. Translating it yields CASSPDPGGNQPQHF.

This clonotype has a count of ten or more. V gene TRBV10-3 combines with J gene TRBJ1-5; possible D gene TRBD1, 6 bases. CDR1 is ENHRY and CDR2 is SYGVKD in the germline V gene. V was pared by 6 bases and J by 5 bases, with 14 bases between. The CDR3 totals 14 residues. CDR3 sequence: CAISGTGMDQPQHF. The CDR3, as DNA: TGTGCCATCAGCGGTACAGGGATGGATCAGCCCCAGCATTTT.

A few counts support this clonotype. This chain joins TRBV28 and TRBJ1-2; D remains ambiguous. V lost 7 bases to trimming and J lost 6 bases, with 18 bases between them. This CDR3 spans 14 amino acids. The germline V gene encodes CDR1 MDHEN and CDR2 SYDVKM. The CDR3, as DNA: TGTGCCAGCACCCTGAGCGCCCCGGTTCATGGCTACACCTTC. This gives the protein CASTLSAPVHGYTF.

This clonotype occurred a few times. This chain joins TRBV29-1 and TRBJ1-1, with D unresolved. Germline assignment: CDR1 SQVTM and CDR2 ANQGSEA. Trimming pared 1 base from V and 6 bases from J, leaving 6 bases between. This CDR3 contains 11 residues. This CDR3 is CSVEGRPEAFF. The DNA for the CDR3 is TGCAGCGTTGAAGGGAGACCTGAAGCTTTCTTT.

A word on this clonotype: Germline is not matched at one junction end, which may reflect a read error. V is TRBV3-1 and J is TRBJ2-7; TRBD2 aligns across 14 bases. CDR1 and CDR2 from the germline V gene are LGHDT and YNNKEL (reference sequence). The CDR3 contains 16 residues. CDR3 DNA: TGTCCCAGCAGCCTGGGGACTAGCGGGAGCTCCTACGAGCAGTACTTC. Protein sequence: CPSSLGTSGSSYEQYF.

This clonotype was seen more than once but under ten times. The chain is built from TRBV11-2 and TRBJ2-3, with D perhaps matching TRBD2 (6 bases). Germline CDR1 and CDR2: SGHAT and FQNNGV. Trimming cost V 7 bases and J 6 bases, with 17 bases left between them. The CDR3 sequence is 14 residues long. The DNA of the CDR3 is TGTGCCAGCAAGGGATTCGGACGGGGGGATACGCAGTATTTT. The encoded protein is CASKGFGRGDTQYF.

Many counts were recorded for this clonotype. The genes are TRBV7-9 and TRBJ2-7, with 12 bases matching TRBD2. Germline V gene sequence: CDR1 SEHNR, CDR2 FQNEAQ (reference sequence). With V trimmed by 4 bases and J by 5 bases, 3 bases remained unmatched. CDR3 length: 14 amino acids. The CDR3 nucleotides read TGTGCCAGCAGCTCTAGCGGGAGGGGACACGAGCAGTACTTC. Translating it yields CASSSSGRGHEQYF. Drawing the rest from reference TRBV7-9 and TRBJ2-7, the complete variable domain is DTGVSQNPRHKITKRGQNVTFRCDPISEHNRLYWYRQTLGQGPEFLTYFQNEAQLEKSRLLSDRFSAERPKGSFSTLEIQRTEQGDSAMYLCASSSSGRGHEQYFGPGTRLTVT.

This clonotype has ten or more counts. The rearrangement uses TRBV5-1 and TRBJ2-2, with 9 bases identical to TRBD2. Trimming cost V 7 bases and J 4 bases; bases outside gene matches: 14. The germline V gene encodes CDR1 SGHRS and CDR2 YFSETQ. CDR3 length equals 17 residues. The CDR3 loop is CASCPPGTSRITGELFF. As DNA, the CDR3 is TGCGCCAGCTGCCCACCTGGGACTAGCAGGATCACCGGGGAGCTGTTTTTT. Filled out from reference TRBV5-1 and TRBJ2-2, the complete variable domain reads KAGVTQTPRYLIKTRGQQVTLSCSPISGHRSVSWYQQTPGQGLQFLFEYFSETQRNKGNFPGRFSGRQFSNSRSEMNVSTLELGDSALYLCASCPPGTSRITGELFFGEGSRLTVL.

This clonotype has at least ten counts. The gene calls are TRBV24-1 and TRBJ1-5; TRBD1 matches at 7 bases. Germline-derived CDR1 and CDR2 are KGHDR and SFDVKD. V lost 4 bases, J lost 6 bases, and 2 bases stayed unmatched. The CDR3 sequence is 13 residues long. The chain's CDR3 is CATSDQGGQPQHF. The CDR3 coding sequence is TGTGCCACCAGTGACCAGGGGGGTCAGCCCCAGCATTTT.

As for this clonotype: Being one base from a much bigger clone, this may be a read error. CDR3 bases: TGTGCCAGCAGCGTGGGGACGGGGGGGAGCGCTATAAATGAGCAGTTCTTC. This gives the protein CASSVGTGGSAINEQFF. The chain couples TRBV9 to TRBJ2-1; TRBD2 aligns across 8 bases. The CDR3 is 17 amino acids. V was clipped by 2 bases and J by 7 bases; unmatched bases: 14. The germline gives CDR1 SGDLS, CDR2 YYNGEE.

In its sample, this clonotype was seen many times. The chain couples TRBV3-1 to TRBJ2-1, with 8 bases lining up with TRBD2. The CDR3 covers 18 residues. V trimming: 4 bases; J trimming: 2 bases; junction bases outside the gene matches: 13. Germline lookup yields CDR1 LGHDT and CDR2 YNNKEL (reference sequence). CDR3 DNA: TGTGCCAGCAGCCGCGTGTTGGGCGCGGGGGGCGCCTACAATGAGCAGTTCTTC. It encodes CASSRVLGAGGAYNEQFF.

For this clonotype: Being one base from a much bigger clone, this may be a read error. The V gene is TRBV7-2, the J gene TRBJ2-3; 10 nucleotides align to TRBD2. With V trimmed by 0 bases and J by 4 bases, 7 bases remained unmatched. CDR1 is SGHTA and CDR2 is FQGNSA in the germline V gene. The CDR3 loop spans 17 amino acids. The CDR3 nucleotides are TGTGCCAGCAGCTTAGCGGGAAGCGGGAGGGCGGCAGATACGCAGTATTTT. Its translation: CASSLAGSGRAADTQYF.

This clonotype was picked up a small number of times. The chain employs TRBV2 and TRBJ2-5; D tentatively fits TRBD1 or TRBD2 (5 bases each). This CDR3 region has 12 residues. Germline CDR1 is SNHLY and CDR2 is FYNNEI. The V end lost 8 bases, the J end lost 4 bases, and 11 bases lay between the germline ends. The CDR3 region is CASWAGRETQYF. The CDR3 DNA reads as TGTGCCAGCTGGGCAGGGAGAGAGACCCAGTACTTC.

CDR3 bases: TGTGCCAGCTCACCACCGGACCTCTCCTACGAGCAGTACTTC. Protein sequence: CASSPPDLSYEQYF. The chain uses TRBV18 and TRBJ2-7; no clear D gene. Per germline, CDR1 KGHSH and CDR2 LQKENI. The CDR3 contains 14 residues. The germline V and J ends were trimmed by 0 bases and 0 bases, with 6 bases remaining between them.

This clonotype was recorded at least ten times. The CDR3 sequence: CASSETSGSSDEQFF. In DNA, the CDR3 is TGTGCCAGCAGCGAGACTAGCGGGAGTTCGGATGAGCAGTTCTTC. The V gene is TRBV28, the J gene TRBJ2-1; 12 bases line up with TRBD2. The ends lost 6 bases at V and 8 bases at J; junction bases unmatched: 8. CDR1 MDHEN and CDR2 SYDVKM come from the germline V gene. This CDR3 comprises 15 residues.

This clonotype was recorded many times. The chain recombines TRBV5-1 with TRBJ2-6; D is ambiguous. V lost 1 base to trimming and J lost 0 bases, with 5 bases between them. Germline V lookup: CDR1 SGHRS, CDR2 YFSETQ. The CDR3 extends over 15 amino acids. CDR3: CASSLLDSGANVLTF. The CDR3 nucleotides read TGCGCCAGCAGCTTGTTGGACTCTGGGGCCAACGTCCTGACTTTC.

The chain recombines TRBV7-3 with TRBJ2-7, with D maybe TRBD2 (7 bases). Germline V CDR1 and CDR2: SGHTA, FQGTGA. The CDR3 runs to 13 residues. V was trimmed by 1 base and J by 6 bases, leaving 10 bases between them. The CDR3 DNA reads TGTGCCAGCAGCTTAATGGCGGGGGCCGAGCAGTACTTC. It specifies CASSLMAGAEQYF. The entire variable domain, with the rest obtained from reference TRBV7-3 and TRBJ2-7, is as follows: GAGVSQTPSNKVTEKGKYVELRCDPISGHTALYWYRQSLGQGPEFLIYFQGTGAADDSGLPNDRFFAVRPEGSVSTLKIQRTERGDSAVYLCASSLMAGAEQYFGPGTRLTVT.

The table lists this clonotype with a few counts. The chain couples TRBV20-1 to TRBJ2-3; D unresolved. This CDR3 spans 11 amino acids. Germline V CDR1 and CDR2: DFQATT, SNEGSKA (reference sequence). The V end was cut by 6 bases, the J end by 6 bases, with 10 bases between. The CDR3 bases are TGCAGTGCCTACAACCCGGATACGCAGTATTTT. It encodes CSAYNPDTQYF.

There are a few counts of this clonotype. V gene TRBV13 combines with J gene TRBJ2-7; the match to TRBD1 covers 7 bases. Germline CDR1 PRHDT, CDR2 FYEKMQ (reference sequence). This CDR3 is 15 amino acids long. Trimming at V came to 0 bases and at J to 3 bases, leaving 5 bases not matched to a gene. CDR3 sequence reads: CASSLGYRDSYEQYF. The CDR3 DNA reads as TGTGCCAGCAGCTTAGGGTACCGGGACAGCTACGAGCAGTACTTC.

Ten or more counts support this clonotype. The chain employs TRBV5-6 and TRBJ2-1; tentatively, D is TRBD1 or TRBD2 (5 bases each). V was cut by 0 bases and J by 3 bases, with 10 bases left in between. The V gene's germline CDR1 is SGHDT and CDR2 YYEEEE. The CDR3 is 15 residues long. CDR3 region: CASSLAGRRYNEQFF. In nucleotides, the CDR3 is TGTGCCAGCAGCTTGGCGGGACGACGCTACAATGAGCAGTTCTTC.

This clonotype was detected many times. The V and J genes are TRBV7-3 and TRBJ2-1; 8 bases are shared with TRBD2. The CDR3 has 16 residues. With V trimmed by 2 bases and J by 1 base, 4 bases remained unmatched. Per germline, CDR1 SGHTA and CDR2 FQGTGA. CDR3 nucleotides: TGTGCCAGCAGCTTAGACGGGGGGGGTTCCTACAATGAGCAGTTCTTC. The encoded protein is CASSLDGGGSYNEQFF. Looking up the rest from reference TRBV7-3 and TRBJ2-1 gives the full variable domain: GAGVSQTPSNKVTEKGKYVELRCDPISGHTALYWYRQSLGQGPEFLIYFQGTGAADDSGLPNDRFFAVRPEGSVSTLKIQRTERGDSAVYLCASSLDGGGSYNEQFFGPGTRLTVL.